The 3 T cell receptor beta chains below were found in one sample sequenced in a study of T cell changes during pregnancy in multiple sclerosis. Libraries were prepared by immunoSEQ multiplex PCR; TCRdb keeps only in-frame clonotypes and omits some of them. The sample lists 80,000 to 100,000 clones, 93% occurring once. Sequencing was performed on peripheral blood, taken after pregnancy. Receptors were obtained from a female donor with multiple sclerosis, enrolled in a pregnancy study.

The genes are TRBV19 and TRBJ1-1; the D gene is possibly TRBD1 (5 bases). The CDR3 spans 15 residues. Germline-derived CDR1 and CDR2 are LNHDA and SQIVND (reference sequence). V lost 4 bases to trimming and J lost 4 bases, with 16 bases between them. The CDR3 DNA reads TGTGCCAGTAGTACTGGGGGGGGTTCGGGCACTGAAGCTTTCTTT. Its protein product is CASSTGGGSGTEAFF.

The CDR3 DNA reads as TGTGCCAGCAGCCCTGGACTGGACTACGAGCAGTACTTC. It codes for CASSPGLDYEQYF. The chain carries TRBV11-2 and TRBJ2-7; TRBD2 is a possible D gene (5 bases). Looked up from germline, CDR1 is SGHAT and CDR2 is FQNNGV. V was pared by 5 bases and J by 3 bases, with 11 bases between. The CDR3 spans 13 residues. Full variable domain (remainder filled in from reference TRBV11-2 and TRBJ2-7): EAGVAQSPRYKIIEKRQSVAFWCNPISGHATLYWYQQILGQGPKLLIQFQNNGVVDDSQLPKDRFSAERLKGVDSTLKIQPAKLEDSAVYLCASSPGLDYEQYFGPGTRLTVT.

The gene calls are TRBV6-6 and TRBJ1-1; D is uncertain. CDR3 length: 12 residues. Deletions cut 6 bases from V and 7 bases from J, with 12 bases between. Germline CDR1 reads MNHNY; CDR2 reads SVGAGI (reference sequence). CDR3 in amino acids: CASSPFSLEAFF. CDR3 in DNA: TGTGCCAGCAGCCCATTTAGCCTTGAAGCTTTCTTT.